Following are 3 T cell receptor beta chains from one sample sequenced in a study of cytomegalovirus exposure and HLA in healthy donors. Assay used: immunoSEQ multiplex PCR; TCRdb lists only in-frame clones, some missing. The repertoire consists of 90,000 to 120,000 clones, with approximately 86% occurring once and the leading ten covering over 2.5%. Sample: PBMCs. The receptors were sampled from a woman between 18 and 29 years old in good health and CMV-seronegative.

The chain links TRBV5-1 to TRBJ2-2, with D tentatively TRBD2 (6 bases). CDR3 size: 14 residues. V was pared by 4 bases and J by 2 bases, with 9 bases between. From germline, CDR1 is SGHRS and CDR2 YFSETQ. CDR3 sequence: CASSPGLNTGELFF. The CDR3 DNA reads as TGCGCCAGCAGCCCCGGACTAAACACCGGGGAGCTGTTTTTT.

As regards this clone: Other nucleotide sequences from this sample produce the same CDR3. The chain employs TRBV4-2 and TRBJ1-6; D is unclear. CDR1 is LGHNA and CDR2 is YNFKEQ in the germline V gene. V was pared by 0 bases and J by 9 bases, with 9 bases between. The CDR3 has 14 residues. The CDR3 region has the DNA TGTGCCAGCAGCCAAGATATAAGAGCTTCACCCCTCCACTTT. This encodes CASSQDIRASPLHF.

The chain uses TRBV7-8 and TRBJ2-7; 9 bases match TRBD1. CDR1 is SGHVS and CDR2 is FQNEAQ in the germline V gene. Losses at the gene ends were 3 bases for V and 6 bases for J; bases not matched to a gene: 6. The CDR3 extends over 14 amino acids. CDR3 region: CASSFPGTGIEQYF. In DNA, the CDR3 is TGTGCCAGCAGCTTCCCCGGGACAGGGATCGAGCAGTACTTC. Based on the CDR3 plus reference TRBV7-8 and TRBJ2-7, the full variable domain is GAGVSQSPRYKVAKRGQDVALRCDPISGHVSLFWYQQALGQGPEFLTYFQNEAQLDKSGLPSDRFFAERPEGSVSTLKIQRTQQEDSAVYLCASSFPGTGIEQYFGPGTRLTVT.